This T cell receptor (beta chain) stems from a study of CD8+CD57+ T cells in acquired aplastic anemia. Genomic DNA acted as the template from which TCR beta VDJ combination and CDR3 sequence profiling were carried out. TCRdb analysed the reads with MiXCR anew, one entry per CDR3 protein. The sample includes 150,000 or so distinct CDR3 sequences, around 48% seen only once; the top ten take around 1%. Germline lookup yields CDR1 LGHNA and CDR2 YNFKEQ. The V segment lost 1 base and the J segment 1 base; nucleotides outside the gene matches: 2. The CDR3 covers 16 residues. Sequenced patients had shown CD8+CD57+ cell expansion by flow cytometry. This clonotype was detected ten times or more.

The sequenced sample was sorted CD4+, CD8+, or CD8+CD57+ T cells (not recorded which) from PBMCs. The TCR sequence derives from a human donor with aplastic anemia. This chain links TRBV4-2 with TRBJ2-5; TRBD2 matches at 11 bases. DNA for the CDR3: TGTGCCAGCAGCCAAGGGACTAGCGGGCTCCAAGAGACCCAGTACTTC. Encoded protein: CASSQGTSGLQETQYF.